This T cell receptor beta chain appears in the sequencing data of a study of shared clonotypes between healthy human individuals. This CDR3 comprises 15 residues. CDR1 is SGHVS, CDR2 FNYEAQ, per germline. The ends were cut back, 5 bases at V and 0 bases at J, with 13 bases in the middle. Profiling relied on immunoSEQ multiplex PCR, and the TCRdb table lists in-frame clones only, not all of them. The data contain roughly 2,000,000 clones, approximately 94% of them seen just once; the ten biggest clones take up 1% to 1.5%. CD8 cells classed as naive were CD45RO-negative and positively selected for CCR7, excluding terminally differentiated effector memory CD45RA+ cells. Each sample came from a Caucasian adult donor living in Nashville, Tennessee.

The sequenced sample consisted of naive CD8+ T cells sorted from blood. This receptor was taken from a man younger than 30 in good health. The chain has TRBV7-6 and TRBJ1-1; D remains unclear. The CDR3 bases are TGTGCCAGCAGCGCGGCGGGCGCCATGAACACTGAAGCTTTCTTT. It encodes CASSAAGAMNTEAFF.